The clone carrying this TCR beta chain appeared a single time. Its antigen is undetermined. The data were obtained in a study of T cell responses to AZD1222 COVID-19 vaccine. The study's findings and limits: The donor cohort was predominantly white British with a female majority, and clonal diversity may have been underestimated. Regions 160-218 and 743-854 dominated among vaccine-associated CD4 TCRs spanning spike.

The CDR3 spans 14 residues. V lost 5 bases, J lost 0 bases, and 11 bases lay in between. The germline V gene encodes CDR1 SEHNR and CDR2 FQNEAQ (reference sequence). This table comes from immunoSEQ multiplex PCR, and its TCRdb copy is limited to in-frame clones, with some not included. Here the sample spans almost 70,000 clones, around four fifths being singletons. Second-dose intervals near 4 or 12 weeks were combined. The chain is built from TRBV7-9 and TRBJ2-7; possibly TRBD1 or TRBD2 for D (5 bases each). The sample here was peripheral blood, taken 28 days after the second AZD1222 dose. The clonotype was recovered from an adult who received the AZD1222 COVID-19 vaccine. The CDR3 is CASSPGRASYEQYF. In DNA form, the CDR3 reads TGTGCCAGCAGCCCGGGGCGGGCCTCCTACGAGCAGTACTTC.